This T cell receptor beta chain comes out of a study of shared clonotypes between healthy human individuals. Overall study findings and caveats: The generation probabilities recorded for non-shared clonotypes fell below those of clonotypes shared by all four donors.

The V gene end was trimmed by 4 bases and the J gene end by 1 base; junction bases not matched to a gene: 5. Germline V gene sequence: CDR1 KGHSH, CDR2 LQKENI. The CDR3 sequence is 16 residues long. Measured with immunoSEQ multiplex PCR; TCRdb has only the in-frame clones, and not every one. The sample has 2 million to 2.5 million clones, 93% seen once; the top ten hold around 0.4%. On this clone itself: Antigen specificity is unknown.

This TCR derives from a young man in good health. Some clones in this sample may be carry-over from other donors' samples. The chain recombines TRBV18 with TRBJ2-4; 9 positions match TRBD1. Sequenced: naive CD4+ T cells from PBMCs. Subset here: CD45RA+ positively selected. The CDR3 nucleotides read TGTGCCAGCTCACAACAGGGGGCTGCCGCCAAAAACATTCAGTACTTC. Protein: CASSQQGAAAKNIQYF.